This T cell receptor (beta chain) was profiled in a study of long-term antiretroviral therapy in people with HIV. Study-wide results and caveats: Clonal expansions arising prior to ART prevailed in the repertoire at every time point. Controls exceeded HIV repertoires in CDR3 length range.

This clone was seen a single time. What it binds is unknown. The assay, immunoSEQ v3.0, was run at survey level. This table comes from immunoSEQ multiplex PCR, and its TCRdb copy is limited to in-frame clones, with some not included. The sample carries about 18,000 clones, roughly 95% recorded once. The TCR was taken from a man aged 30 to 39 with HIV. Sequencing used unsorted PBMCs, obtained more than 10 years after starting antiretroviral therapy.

The CDR3 protein is CASSIVAGTIDTQYF. As DNA, the CDR3 is TGTGCCAGTAGTATAGTTGCAGGGACCATCGATACGCAGTATTTT. This chain joins TRBV19 and TRBJ2-3; D might be TRBD1 or TRBD2, each matching 5 bases. This CDR3 is 15 amino acids long. In germline, CDR1 is LNHDA, CDR2 SQIVND (reference sequence). V was trimmed by 1 base and J by 6 bases, leaving 14 bases between them. Supplemented by reference TRBV19 and TRBJ2-3, the full variable domain reads DGGITQSPKYLFRKEGQNVTLSCEQNLNHDAMYWYRQDPGQGLRLIYYSQIVNDFQKGDIAEGYSVSREKKESFPLTVTSAQKNPTAFYLCASSIVAGTIDTQYFGPGTRLTVL.